This T cell receptor beta chain was sequenced during a study of blood T cells in healthy people across ages. General study results and limits: Estimates drawn from one million T cells were deemed to understate diversity. The study found TCR beta diversity correlated strongly with naive T cell percentage. In long-lived donors, naive CD4+ cell counts and diversity exceeded those of aged donors.

This clonotype was detected ten times or more. Its specificity is unknown. The germline CDR1 and CDR2 sequences are LGHNA and YNFKEQ. V lost 4 bases and J 4 bases, leaving 16 bases between the germline ends. The CDR3 spans 16 residues. Using a J-beta primer mix together with a sample-barcoded 5' primer, a second PCR was run for roughly 7 to 11 cycles. A tag from a template-switch adaptor with 12 random nucleotides marked each cDNA molecule. TCRdb itself ran the 5' RACE reads through MiXCR, one entry per CDR3 protein. The profile shows 550,000 to 650,000 distinct CDR3 sequences, 25% to 30% of them singletons.

This sequence originates from a woman at least 80 years old in good health. Sequences were obtained from blood. V and J are TRBV4-2 and TRBJ1-4, with D possibly TRBD1 on 5 matching bases. CDR3 protein: CASSPWMGGYNEKLFF. The DNA of the CDR3 is TGTGCCAGCAGCCCTTGGATGGGGGGGTATAATGAAAAACTGTTTTTT.